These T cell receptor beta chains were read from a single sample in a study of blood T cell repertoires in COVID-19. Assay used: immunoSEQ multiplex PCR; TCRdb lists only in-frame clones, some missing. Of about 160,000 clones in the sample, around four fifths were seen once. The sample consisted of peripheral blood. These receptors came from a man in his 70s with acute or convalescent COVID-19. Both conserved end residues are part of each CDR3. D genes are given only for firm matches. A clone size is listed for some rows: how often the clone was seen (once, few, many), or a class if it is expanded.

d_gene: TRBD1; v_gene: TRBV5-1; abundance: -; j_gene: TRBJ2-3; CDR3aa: CASSPGTGSDTQYF; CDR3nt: TGCGCCAGCAGCCCGGGGACAGGGAGTGATACGCAGTATTTT
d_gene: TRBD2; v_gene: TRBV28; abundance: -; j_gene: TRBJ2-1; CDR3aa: CASSLDSGWGNEQFF; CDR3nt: TGTGCCAGCAGTTTAGATAGCGGGTGGGGGAATGAGCAGTTCTTC
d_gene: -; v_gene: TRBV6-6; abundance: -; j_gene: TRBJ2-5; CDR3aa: CASRRDFQETQYF; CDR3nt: TGTGCCAGCAGACGGGACTTTCAAGAGACCCAGTACTTC
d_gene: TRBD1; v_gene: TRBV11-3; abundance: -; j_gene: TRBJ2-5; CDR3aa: CASSNNRGRRETQYF; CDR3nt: TGTGCCAGCAGCAATAACAGGGGGCGCAGGGAGACCCAGTACTTC
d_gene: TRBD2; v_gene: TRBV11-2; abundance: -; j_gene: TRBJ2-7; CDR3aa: CASSLGPSGNYEQYF; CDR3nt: TGTGCCAGCAGCTTAGGCCCTAGCGGGAACTACGAGCAGTACTTC
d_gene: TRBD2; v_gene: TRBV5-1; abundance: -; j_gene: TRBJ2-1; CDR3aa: CASSLDGLAGGYNEQFF; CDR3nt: TGCGCCAGCAGCTTGGACGGACTAGCGGGGGGCTACAATGAGCAGTTCTTC
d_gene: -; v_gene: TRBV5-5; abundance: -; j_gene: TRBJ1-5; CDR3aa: CASSGMSGGNQPQHF; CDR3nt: TGTGCCAGCAGCGGCATGTCAGGGGGCAATCAGCCCCAGCATTTT
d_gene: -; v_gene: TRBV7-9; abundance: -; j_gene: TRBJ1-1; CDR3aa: CASSIQGNTEAFF; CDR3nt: TGTGCCAGCAGTATTCAGGGGAACACTGAAGCTTTCTTT
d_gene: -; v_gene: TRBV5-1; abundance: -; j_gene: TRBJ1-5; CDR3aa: CASSLDGGQPQHF; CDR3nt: TGCGCCAGCAGCCTGGATGGGGGCCAGCCCCAGCATTTT
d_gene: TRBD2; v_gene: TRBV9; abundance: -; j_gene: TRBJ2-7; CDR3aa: CASSAGAGSYEQYF; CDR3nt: TGTGCCAGCAGCGCCGGAGCGGGATCCTACGAGCAGTACTTC
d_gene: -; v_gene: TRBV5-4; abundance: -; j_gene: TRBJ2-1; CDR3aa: CASSYFRYNEQFF; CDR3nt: TGTGCCAGCAGCTACTTTCGTTACAATGAGCAGTTCTTC
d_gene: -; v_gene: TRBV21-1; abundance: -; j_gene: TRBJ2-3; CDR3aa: CASSGTGGTDTQYF; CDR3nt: TGTGCCAGCAGCGGGACAGGGGGCACAGATACGCAGTATTTT
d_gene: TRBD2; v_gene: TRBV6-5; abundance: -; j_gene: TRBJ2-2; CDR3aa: CASSSSGRPTGELFF; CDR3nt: TGTGCCAGCAGTTCTAGCGGGAGGCCCACCGGGGAGCTGTTTTTT
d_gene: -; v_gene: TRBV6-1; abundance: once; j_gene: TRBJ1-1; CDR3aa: CASSEQARREAFF; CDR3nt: TGTGCCAGCAGTGAACAGGCCCGACGTGAAGCTTTCTTT
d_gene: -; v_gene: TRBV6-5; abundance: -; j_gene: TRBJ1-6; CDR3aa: CASSYSSWGGDSPLHF; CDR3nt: TGTGCCAGCAGTTACTCATCATGGGGCGGTGATTCACCCCTCCACTTT
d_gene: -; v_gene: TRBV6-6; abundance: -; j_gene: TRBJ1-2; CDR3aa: CASSHRQDNYYGYTF; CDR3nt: TGTGCCAGCAGTCACCGACAGGATAATTACTATGGCTACACCTTC
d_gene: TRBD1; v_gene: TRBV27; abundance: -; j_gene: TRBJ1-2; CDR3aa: CASSWGQGASNYGYTF; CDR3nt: TGTGCCAGCAGTTGGGGACAGGGGGCTTCTAACTATGGCTACACCTTC
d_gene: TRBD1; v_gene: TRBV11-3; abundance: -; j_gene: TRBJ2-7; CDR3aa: CASSLEGTGYEQYF; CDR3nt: TGTGCCAGCAGCTTAGAGGGGACAGGCTACGAGCAGTACTTC
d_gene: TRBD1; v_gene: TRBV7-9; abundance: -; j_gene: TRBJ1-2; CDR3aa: CASSLGTVDGYTF; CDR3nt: TGTGCCAGCAGCTTGGGGACAGTTGATGGCTACACCTTC
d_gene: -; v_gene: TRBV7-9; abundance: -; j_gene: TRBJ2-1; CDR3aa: CASSLESSLEQFF; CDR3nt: TGTGCCAGCAGCTTGGAGTCTTCTCTCGAGCAGTTCTTC
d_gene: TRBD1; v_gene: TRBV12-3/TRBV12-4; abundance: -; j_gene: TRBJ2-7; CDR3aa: CASRTTGAYEQYF; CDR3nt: TGTGCCAGCAGGACAACAGGGGCCTACGAGCAGTACTTC
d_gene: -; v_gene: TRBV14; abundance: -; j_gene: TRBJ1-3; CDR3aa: CASSQVGGEGNTIYF; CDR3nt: TGTGCCAGCAGCCAAGTGGGGGGAGAGGGAAACACCATATATTTT
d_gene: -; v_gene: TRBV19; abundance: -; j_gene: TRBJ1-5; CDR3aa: CASSIAADQPQHF; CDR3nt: TGTGCCAGTAGTATAGCCGCGGATCAGCCCCAGCATTTT
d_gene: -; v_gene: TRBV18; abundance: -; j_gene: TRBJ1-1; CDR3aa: CASSTTSQLNTEAFF; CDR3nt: TGTGCCAGCTCCACGACGTCACAGCTGAACACTGAAGCTTTCTTT
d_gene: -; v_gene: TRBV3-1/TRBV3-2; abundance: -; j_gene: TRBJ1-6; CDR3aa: CASSPQVGSYNSPLHF; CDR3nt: TGTGCCAGCAGCCCCCAAGTCGGCTCCTATAATTCACCCCTCCACTTT
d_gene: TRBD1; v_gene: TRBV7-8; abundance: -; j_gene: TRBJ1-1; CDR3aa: CASSLFEGQGNTEAFF; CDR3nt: TGTGCCAGCAGCTTATTTGAGGGACAGGGGAACACTGAAGCTTTCTTT
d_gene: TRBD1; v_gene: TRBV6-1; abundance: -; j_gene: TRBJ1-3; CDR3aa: CASSGFDRDSGNTIYF; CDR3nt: TGTGCCAGCAGTGGTTTCGACAGGGACTCTGGAAACACCATATATTTT
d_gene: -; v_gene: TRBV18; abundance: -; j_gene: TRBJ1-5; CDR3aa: CASSPDRLSNQPQHF; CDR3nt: TGTGCCAGCTCTCCCGACAGGCTCTCGAATCAGCCCCAGCATTTT
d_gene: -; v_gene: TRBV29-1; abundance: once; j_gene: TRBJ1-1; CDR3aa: CSVSDGNTEAFF; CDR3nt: TGCAGCGTTAGCGATGGGAACACTGAAGCTTTCTTT
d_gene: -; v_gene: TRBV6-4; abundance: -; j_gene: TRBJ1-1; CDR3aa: CASRLDSMNTEAFF; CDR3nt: TGTGCCAGCAGGCTGGACAGTATGAACACTGAAGCTTTCTTT
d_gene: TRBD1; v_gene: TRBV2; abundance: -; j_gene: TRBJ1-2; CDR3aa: CASSVLQGGYTF; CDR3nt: TGTGCCAGCAGTGTCCTACAGGGGGGCTACACCTTC
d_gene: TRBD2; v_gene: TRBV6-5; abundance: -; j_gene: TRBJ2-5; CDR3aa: CASRNPAGVGETQYF; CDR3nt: TGTGCCAGCAGGAACCCAGCGGGGGTGGGGGAGACCCAGTACTTC
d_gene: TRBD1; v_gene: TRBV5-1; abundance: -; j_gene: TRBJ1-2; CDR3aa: CASSAGQPYGYTF; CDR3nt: TGCGCCAGCAGCGCGGGACAGCCCTATGGCTACACCTTC
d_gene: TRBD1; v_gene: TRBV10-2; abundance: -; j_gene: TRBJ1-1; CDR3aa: CAIGGQLNTEAFF; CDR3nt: TGCGCCATTGGGGGACAGCTGAACACTGAAGCTTTCTTT
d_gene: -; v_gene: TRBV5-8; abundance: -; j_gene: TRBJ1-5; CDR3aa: CASSFWSPGQPNQPQHF; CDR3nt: TGTGCCAGCAGCTTCTGGTCGCCAGGACAACCTAATCAGCCCCAGCATTTT
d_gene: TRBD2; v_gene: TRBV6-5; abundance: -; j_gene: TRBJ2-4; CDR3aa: CASAGRGLAKNIQYF; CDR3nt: TGTGCCAGCGCCGGGAGGGGGTTAGCCAAAAACATTCAGTACTTC
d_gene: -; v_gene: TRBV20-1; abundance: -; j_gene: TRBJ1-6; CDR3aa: CSASKGVPNSPLHF; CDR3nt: TGCAGTGCTAGTAAGGGAGTCCCTAATTCACCCCTCCACTTT
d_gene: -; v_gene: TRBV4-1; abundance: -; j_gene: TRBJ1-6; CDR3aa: CASIPGGGVNSPLHF; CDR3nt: TGCGCCAGCATCCCGGGCGGGGGAGTAAATTCACCCCTCCACTTT
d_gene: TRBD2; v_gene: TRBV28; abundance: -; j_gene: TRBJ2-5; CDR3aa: CASSPGGTSIQTQYF; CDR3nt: TGTGCCAGCAGTCCCGGAGGGACTAGCATCCAGACCCAGTACTTC
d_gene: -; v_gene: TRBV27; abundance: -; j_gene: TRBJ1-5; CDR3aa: CASSISGNQPQHF; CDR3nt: TGTGCCAGCAGTATCTCCGGCAATCAGCCCCAGCATTTT
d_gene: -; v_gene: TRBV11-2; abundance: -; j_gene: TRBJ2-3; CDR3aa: CASSRDWGDTQYF; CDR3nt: TGTGCCAGCAGCCGGGACTGGGGAGATACGCAGTATTTT
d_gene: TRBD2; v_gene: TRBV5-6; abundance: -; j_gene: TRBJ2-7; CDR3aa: CASSGGLAGVGEQYF; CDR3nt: TGTGCCAGCAGCGGGGGACTAGCGGGAGTCGGGGAGCAGTACTTC
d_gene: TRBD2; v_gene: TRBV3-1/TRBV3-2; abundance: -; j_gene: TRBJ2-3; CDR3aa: CASSQDYRRGGSDTQYF; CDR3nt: TGTGCCAGCAGCCAAGATTATAGGCGGGGGGGTTCGGATACGCAGTATTTT
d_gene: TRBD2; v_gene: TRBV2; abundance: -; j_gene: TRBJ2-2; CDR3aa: CASSVGLAGTGELFF; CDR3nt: TGTGCCAGCAGTGTTGGGCTAGCGGGAACCGGGGAGCTGTTTTTT
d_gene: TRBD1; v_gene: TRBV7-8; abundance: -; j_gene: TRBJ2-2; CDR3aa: CASSRQGQNTGELFF; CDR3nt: TGTGCCAGCAGCCGACAGGGGCAGAACACCGGGGAGCTGTTTTTT
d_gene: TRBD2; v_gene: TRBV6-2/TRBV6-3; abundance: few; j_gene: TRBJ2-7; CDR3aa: CATSPSGSYEQYF; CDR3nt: TGTGCTACGAGCCCTAGCGGGAGCTACGAGCAGTACTTC
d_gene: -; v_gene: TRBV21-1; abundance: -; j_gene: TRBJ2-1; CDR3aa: CASSSICSGSRDEQFF; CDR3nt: TGTGCCAGCAGCAGCATATGCAGCGGGAGTCGAGATGAGCAGTTCTTC
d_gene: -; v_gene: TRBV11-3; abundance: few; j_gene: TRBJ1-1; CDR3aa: CASSPSGSDTEAFF; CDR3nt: TGTGCCAGCAGCCCTAGCGGGTCGGACACTGAAGCTTTCTTT
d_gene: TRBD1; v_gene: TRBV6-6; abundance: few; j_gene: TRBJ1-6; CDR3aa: CASSHRDSNSPLHF; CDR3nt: TGTGCCAGCAGCCATCGGGACAGTAATTCACCCCTCCACTTT